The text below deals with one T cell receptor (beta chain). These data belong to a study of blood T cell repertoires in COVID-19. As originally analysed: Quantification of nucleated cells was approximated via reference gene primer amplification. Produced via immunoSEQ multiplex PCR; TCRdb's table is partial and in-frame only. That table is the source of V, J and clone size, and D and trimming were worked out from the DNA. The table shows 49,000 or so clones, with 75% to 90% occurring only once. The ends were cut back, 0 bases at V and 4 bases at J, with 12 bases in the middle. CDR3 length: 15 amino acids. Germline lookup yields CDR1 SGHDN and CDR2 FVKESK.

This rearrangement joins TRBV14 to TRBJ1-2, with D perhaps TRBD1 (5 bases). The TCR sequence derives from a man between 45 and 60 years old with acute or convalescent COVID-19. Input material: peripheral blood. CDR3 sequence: CASSQDQGRFYGYTF. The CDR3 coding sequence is TGTGCCAGCAGCCAAGACCAGGGCCGGTTCTATGGCTACACCTTC.